This TCR beta chain was observed in a study of control samples from healthy donors and cancer patients (dated by TCRdb to 2018 to 2021). Measured from the cysteine to the phenylalanine, the CDR3 is 15 residues long. Only CDR3 DNA is held: 45 bases, read in frame from base 1. A distance of 18 bases separates the germline ends of V and J, which lose 8 bases and 5 bases respectively. CDR1 and CDR2 (LNHNV, YYDKDF) derive from the germline V gene (reference sequence). The library was built by means of the immunoSEQ multiplex PCR assay. The table comes from immuneACCESS by way of TCRdb, which keeps in-frame sequences with V and J called. Part of the clones is missing from these tables; in studies checked, under half for an unresolved V gene and the rest for unknown reasons. This sample has under 65,000 clones in its table, and approximately 89% of those were observed once. Roughly 13% of the sample is taken by the ten largest.

This clone was counted a single time. The specificity of this receptor is unknown. Base qualities are not at hand, and no much larger clone is one base apart. Sequencing input: PBMCs. The chain links TRBV15 with TRBJ1-4, with a weak D call of TRBD1 (5 bases match). This receptor was taken from a woman aged 55 to 70 with lung cancer. Here is the DNA: TGTGCCACCGGCCCAATGGGGACCGTAAATGAAAAACTGTTTTTT. This codes for CATGPMGTVNEKLFF.